These 7 T cell receptor beta chains originate from one sample sequenced in a study of T cells after posttransplantation cyclophosphamide. The protocol was immunoSEQ multiplex PCR, while the TCRdb copy is restricted to in-frame clones and leaves out a portion. Counted here are about 53,000 clones, 86% occurring once; the ten biggest clones make up roughly 2.8%. Sequenced: PBMCs. The receptor set was obtained from a man aged 25-45 years with a blood cancer, CMV-positive, and with a related stem cell donor.

V usage is TRBV5-4 and J usage is TRBJ2-7; 11 nucleotides align to TRBD2. The CDR3 consists of 15 residues. Germline CDR1 and CDR2: SGHNT and YYREEE (reference sequence). The V segment lost 1 base and the J segment 3 bases; nucleotides outside the gene matches: 3. The CDR3 reads CASSLLGLADYEQYF. The CDR3 region has the DNA TGTGCCAGCAGCTTGCTGGGACTAGCGGACTACGAGCAGTACTTC. Supplemented by reference TRBV5-4 and TRBJ2-7, the full variable domain reads ETGVTQSPTHLIKTRGQQVTLRCSSQSGHNTVSWYQQALGQGPQFIFQYYREEENGRGNFPPRFSGLQFPNYSSELNVNALELDDSALYLCASSLLGLADYEQYFGPGTRLTVT.

This clone was seen only once. The gene calls are TRBV18 and TRBJ2-7; a weak D match, TRBD2 (5 bases). The CDR3 is 14 amino acids. The germline V gene has CDR1 KGHSH and CDR2 LQKENI. Trimming shortened V by 0 bases and J by 5 bases, and 11 bases separated the two germline ends. The CDR3 spells CASSPPIGLHEQYF. The DNA for the CDR3 is TGTGCCAGCTCACCACCGATAGGACTCCACGAGCAGTACTTC.

The CDR3 coding sequence is TGTGCCAGCAGTCAACGCGGTCCACAAGAGACCCAGTACTTC. It specifies CASSQRGPQETQYF. The genes are TRBV28 and TRBJ2-5; no clear D gene. Germline V gene sequence: CDR1 MDHEN, CDR2 SYDVKM. Trimming cost V 5 bases and J 2 bases, with 12 bases left between them. The CDR3 contains 14 residues.

This clone was found once. The V call is TRBV9, the J call TRBJ2-3; weak D call: TRBD2 (6 bases). The CDR3 is made up of 15 amino acids. Germline V lookup: CDR1 SGDLS, CDR2 YYNGEE. Trimming took off 3 bases at V and 1 base at J, with 12 bases between the two ends. The CDR3 spells CASSASGLRTDTQYF. The CDR3 DNA follows: TGTGCCAGCAGCGCAAGCGGGTTACGCACAGATACGCAGTATTTT. The full variable domain, in which reference TRBV9 and TRBJ2-3 provide the parts outside the CDR3, is DSGVTQTPKHLITATGQRVTLRCSPRSGDLSVYWYQQSLDQGLQFLIQYYNGEERAKGNILERFSAQQFPDLHSELNLSSLELGDSALYFCASSASGLRTDTQYFGPGTRLTVL.

This rearrangement joins TRBV5-4 to TRBJ2-7; no firm D call. Trimming took off 4 bases at V and 5 bases at J, with 10 bases between the two ends. Looked up from germline, CDR1 is SGHNT and CDR2 is YYREEE (reference sequence). There are 12 residues in the CDR3. CDR3 in amino acids: CASSLTYNEQYF. The CDR3 DNA sequence: TGTGCCAGCAGCCTAACGTATAACGAGCAGTACTTC. The variable domain in full, with the rest retrieved from reference TRBV5-4 and TRBJ2-7, is ETGVTQSPTHLIKTRGQQVTLRCSSQSGHNTVSWYQQALGQGPQFIFQYYREEENGRGNFPPRFSGLQFPNYSSELNVNALELDDSALYLCASSLTYNEQYFGPGTRLTVT.

This chain's CDR3 is CASSARTGEETQYF. The CDR3 DNA sequence: TGCGCCAGCAGCGCCCGGACAGGGGAAGAGACCCAGTACTTC. The J gene is TRBJ2-5, the V gene TRBV5-1; 9 nucleotides agree with TRBD1. J gave up 3 bases and V 4 bases, and 4 bases lay outside the gene matches. Germline CDR1 and CDR2: SGHRS and YFSETQ. This CDR3 is built from 14 residues.

The chain combines TRBV7-9 with TRBJ2-7; TRBD1 might be the D (6 bases). Trimming stripped 3 bases from V and 2 bases from J, with 14 bases between. In germline, CDR1 is SEHNR, CDR2 FQNEAQ (reference sequence). This CDR3 contains 15 residues. The CDR3 is CASSFSAGTTYEQYF. The CDR3 region has the DNA TGTGCCAGCAGCTTCTCCGCCGGGACAACCTACGAGCAGTACTTC.